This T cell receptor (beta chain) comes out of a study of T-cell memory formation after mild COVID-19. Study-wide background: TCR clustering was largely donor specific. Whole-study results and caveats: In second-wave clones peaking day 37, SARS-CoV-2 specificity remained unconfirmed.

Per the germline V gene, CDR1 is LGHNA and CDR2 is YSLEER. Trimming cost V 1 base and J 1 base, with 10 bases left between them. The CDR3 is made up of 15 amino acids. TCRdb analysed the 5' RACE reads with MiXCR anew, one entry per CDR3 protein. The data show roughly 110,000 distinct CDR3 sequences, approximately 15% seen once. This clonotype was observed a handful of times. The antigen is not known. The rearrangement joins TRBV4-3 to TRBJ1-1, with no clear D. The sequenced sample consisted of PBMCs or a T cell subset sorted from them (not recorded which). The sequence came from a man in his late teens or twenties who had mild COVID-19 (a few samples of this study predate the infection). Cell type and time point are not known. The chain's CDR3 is CASSQVMGWNTEAFF. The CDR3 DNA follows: TGCGCCAGCAGCCAAGTTATGGGCTGGAACACTGAAGCTTTCTTT.